This T cell receptor beta chain was documented in a study of blood T cell repertoires in COVID-19 (TCRdb year 2020). With respect to the entire study: Collaborator samples came from the United States, Italy and Spain and covered acute and convalescent phases of COVID-19. Nearly every sample came with metadata listing a de-identified subject ID, COVID-19 status, age in years and sex. A freely available public database, intended as a resource for researchers studying the immune response to SARS-CoV-2, is where the repertoires were released. The prospective study material was composed of cDNA or gDNA derived from T cells, B-cell-depleted T cells, or PBMCs. The dataset comprised deeply sampled blood TCRbeta repertoires from subjects exposed to, actively infected with, or recovered from COVID-19. The samples were drawn from two sources: the first 160 participants of the ongoing ImmuneRACE study, and fewer than 1,500 subjects contributed by 6 global collaborators. HLA class I and class II types, where available, came from metadata supplied by the sample provider rather than from assay-based typing. On the study overall, not on this receptor specifically: The quantity of clinical and demographic metadata differed by source and by participant and was supplied without curation.

Each collaborating institution followed its own protocols to collect whole blood in K2EDTA tubes. For TCRbeta analysis, collaborators shipped samples as frozen whole blood, isolated PBMCs, or DNA extracted from either of those sample types. The immunoSEQ Assay, a bias-controlled multiplex PCR, was used to amplify TCRbeta CDR3 regions from genomic DNA. As for the original processing: The number of nucleated cells in each sample was estimated by amplification of reference gene primers within the assay. To quantify the absolute abundance of each unique TCRbeta CDR3 rearrangement, sequence reads were collapsed and filtered. For each sample, productive Simpson clonality was calculated as the square root of Simpson's diversity index across productive rearrangements. This immuneACCESS table, as held by TCRdb, lists in-frame sequences with V and J called but not all clones. Of the missing ones, under half trace to an unresolved V gene in checked studies; the others have no known cause. V and J calls and clone size are given by that table; D and trimming were obtained from the DNA. The sample has about 81,000 clones on record, 75% to 95% of them singletons. Together, the top ten hold 1.5% to 2% of the sample.

Of note for this clone: Which antigen it targets is not known. No qualities accompany the bases; no much larger clone lies one base away.

Measured from the cysteine to the phenylalanine, the CDR3 is 15 residues long. Of the read, only the CDR3 DNA is kept; its 45 bases are in frame from base 1. CDR1 SGHRS and CDR2 YFSETQ are derived from the germline V gene. Deletion took 3 bases off V and 1 base off J, with a span of 13 bases between the germline ends. The material sequenced was peripheral blood. This receptor was obtained from a woman between 45 and 65 years old in a cohort sampled during active COVID-19. The V and J genes are TRBV5-1 and TRBJ1-1; 5 matching bases give a weak D call of TRBD1. The sequenced DNA: TGCGCCAGCAGCTCCTCAGGGATGCCGAACACTGAAGCTTTCTTT. Protein translation: CASSSSGMPNTEAFF. The variable domain in full, with residues beyond the CDR3 obtained from the reference TRBV5-1 and TRBJ1-1 genes, is KAGVTQTPRYLIKTRGQQVTLSCSPISGHRSVSWYQQTPGQGLQFLFEYFSETQRNKGNFPGRFSGRQFSNSRSEMNVSTLELGDSALYLCASSSSGMPNTEAFFGQGTRLTVV.